This TCR beta chain was profiled in a study of shared clonotypes between healthy human individuals. The CDR3 has 18 amino acids. Germline V gene data show CDR1 as SGHNT and CDR2 as YYREEE (reference sequence). Losses at the gene ends were 4 bases for V and 4 bases for J; bases not matched to a gene: 13. Nashville, Tennessee was home to all donors, each a Caucasian adult. Investigators divided CD4+ cells into CD45RA+ naive and CD45RA-negative memory subsets. Profiled with immunoSEQ multiplex PCR; TCRdb holds only in-frame clones, not every one. In the table there are under 1,100,000 clones, under 80% of which are singletons. Whole-study findings and limits: Incompleteness in sorted-subset sequencing, despite large depth, was shown by rarefaction.

As for this clone: Its antigen remains unknown.

This sequence originates from a man between 18 and 35 years old in good health. Sequenced sample: memory CD4+ T cells sorted from blood. The subset was: CD45RA-negative fraction. The chain links TRBV5-4 to TRBJ2-6; 8 positions match TRBD1. The CDR3: CASSAIAGGAKGANVLTF. CDR3 DNA: TGTGCCAGCAGCGCAATTGCAGGGGGCGCAAAAGGGGCCAACGTCCTGACTTTC.